What follows describes a single TCR beta chain. This clonotype was found many times. This clone's antigen is unknown. Base qualities are not at hand, and no much larger clone is one base apart. These data originate in a study of breast tumors, draining lymph nodes, adjacent tissues (dated by TCRdb to the mid-2010s). About the study as a whole: In breast cancer patients, the study compared the TCR beta repertoires of tumor, adjacent nontumor tissue and axillary lymph nodes. In human breast cancer, the study set out to evaluate how tumor, surrounding tissue and draining lymph node repertoires relate to one another and whether T cells may move between these sites.

The CDR3 numbers 13 residues from cysteine through phenylalanine. The CDR3 DNA has 39 bases and is translated from base 1. V sheds 2 bases and J sheds 6 bases, leaving 11 bases between their ends. For CDR1 and CDR2, the germline V gene (reference sequence) lists LGHDT and YNNKEL. Lymph node samples came from the axillary draining lymph nodes of breast cancer patients. Sequencing instrument: Illumina HiSeq 2000. TCR beta chain libraries were generated through multiplex PCR amplification. High-throughput sequencing was used to analyze the amplified TCR beta chain products. TCRdb reanalyzed the raw reads on its own, using fastp at Q25 for trimming and MiXCR for clone calling, and kept in-frame beta chains. Entries are consolidated by CDR3 protein sequence, retaining the most common genes and DNA. Here the sample has around 130,000 distinct CDR3 sequences; 15% to 20% occur a single time. Together, the top ten hold about 3.7% of the sample.

Overall study results and their limits: The conclusion that tumor T cells originate in lymph nodes was presented as consistent with a hypothesis rather than as directly demonstrated. Tumors showed preferential V and J gene usage, and their T-cell repertoire diversity fell below that of lymph nodes yet above that of nontumor tissue. The similarity between tumor and nontumor tissue repertoires was significantly greater in luminal-like breast cancer than in basal-like breast cancer. A scenario in which most tumor T cells derive from the lymph node and then expand within tumor tissue was judged to be consistent with the data.

The chain was built from TRBV3-1 and TRBJ2-7, with the D segment identity uncertain. The TCR originated in a female donor with breast cancer. Some clones in this sample may be carry-over from other donors' samples. The source material was axillary lymph node tissue. The CDR3 reads as follows: CASSQSTIAEQYF. The DNA is as follows: TGTGCCAGCAGCCAATCAACTATAGCCGAGCAGTACTTC.